This note documents a single T cell receptor (beta chain) sequence. The data belong to a study of blood T cell repertoires in COVID-19. Clones were read by immunoSEQ multiplex PCR, and TCRdb kept only the in-frame ones, dropping some. The sample carries approximately 70,000 clones, 88% recorded once. The clonotype comes from a human donor in a cohort sampled during active COVID-19. Sequencing was carried out using peripheral blood.

CDR3 amino acids: CASSSSGTGVHEQYV. CDR3 nucleotide sequence: TGTGCCAGCAGCTCCTCCGGGACAGGGGTCCACGAGCAGTACGTC. The chain employs TRBV7-2 and TRBJ2-7; 10 nucleotides line up with TRBD1. Germline V lookup: CDR1 SGHTA, CDR2 FQGNSA. J was trimmed by 5 bases and V by 4 bases; bases with no gene match: 8. This CDR3 region has 15 residues.